This T cell receptor (beta chain) was retrieved from a study of blood T cells in healthy people across ages. Study-level background: There was about one barcoded beta molecule captured by template switching per two T cells. Overall study findings and caveats: There was a strong correlation between TCR beta diversity and naive T cell percentage.

This CDR3 region has 14 residues. Germline trimming cut 3 bases from V and 4 bases from J; bases unmatched to any gene: 7. CDR1 SQVTM and CDR2 ANQGSEA come from the germline V gene. There are a few counts of this clonotype. Its cognate antigen is unknown. A sample-barcoded 5' primer and a J-beta primer mix were used in a second PCR of roughly 6 to 11 cycles. Every cDNA molecule bore a tag from a template-switch adaptor containing 12 random nucleotides. From the 5' RACE reads, TCRdb called clonotypes with MiXCR, one entry per CDR3 protein. The data show 850,000 to 1,300,000 distinct CDR3 sequences, less than 50% seen once.

The TCR sequence derives from a woman in her sixties in good health. V gene TRBV29-1 combines with J gene TRBJ1-2; TRBD1 matches at 8 bases. The source material was blood. For the CDR3, the DNA is TGCAGCGTTGAGGAAGGGACAGGCCTCTATGGCTACACCTTC. The encoded protein is CSVEEGTGLYGYTF.